The clone carrying this T cell receptor beta chain was observed a few times. Its antigen is unidentified. Assay used: immunoSEQ multiplex PCR; TCRdb lists only in-frame clones, some missing. This sample has about 110,000 clones, with around 93% found just once. The data belong to a study of OX40 agonist ivuxolimab in advanced cancers. Overall study results and limits: It was not determined which antigens were specifically recognized by the peripheral T cells that had undergone clonal expansion.

Deletions cut 1 base from V and 5 bases from J, with 8 bases between. Germline loops: CDR1 LNHDA, CDR2 SQIVND (reference sequence). This CDR3 is built from 13 residues. The clonotype originates from an adult with an advanced solid tumor such as melanoma, head and neck, liver or kidney cancer. The V gene is TRBV19, the J gene TRBJ2-5; perhaps TRBD2 as D (6 bases). Sequencing used CD4+ or CD8+ T cells sorted from blood, obtained in a trial of the OX40 agonist ivuxolimab. CDR3 protein: CASSIGGRETQYF. The CDR3 DNA follows: TGTGCCAGTAGTATAGGTGGGAGGGAGACCCAGTACTTC. The complete variable domain, with remaining parts taken from reference TRBV19 and TRBJ2-5, reads DGGITQSPKYLFRKEGQNVTLSCEQNLNHDAMYWYRQDPGQGLRLIYYSQIVNDFQKGDIAEGYSVSREKKESFPLTVTSAQKNPTAFYLCASSIGGRETQYFGPGTRLLVL.